A selection of T cell receptor beta chains follows, all from one sample in a study of TIL therapy for anti-PD-1-resistant metastatic lung cancer. Assay: immunoSEQ multiplex PCR; the TCRdb copy retains only in-frame clones and omits some. The table records just under 60,000 clones, about 73% of them present only once. The starting material was blood, obtained at baseline. These receptors all stem from a person aged 25-85 years with non-small cell lung cancer. Both conserved end residues are part of each CDR3. The D gene is left open where the match is weak. Rows may omit the clone size; those that give it use once, few, many or a size class.

d_call	clone_size	j_call	v_call	cdr3_nt	cdr3_aa
NA	NA	TRBJ2-5	TRBV2	TGTGCCAGCAGCTGGGCGGGGCAAGAGACCCAGTACTTC	CASSWAGQETQYF
NA	NA	TRBJ2-1	TRBV6-5	TGTGCCAGCAGTCCACCCCGGTTTGTAGGCAATGAGCAGTTCTTC	CASSPPRFVGNEQFF
NA	NA	TRBJ1-3	TRBV7-9	TGTGCCAGCAGCCGGACGGCCGGCTCTGGAAACACCATATATTTT	CASSRTAGSGNTIYF
NA	NA	TRBJ2-7	TRBV30	TGTGCCTATGGGCGGGGGCCCTACGAGCAGTACTTC	CAYGRGPYEQYF
TRBD1	NA	TRBJ1-5	TRBV7-9	TGTGCCAGCAGCTTAGCCGGACAGGGCTTACAGCCCCAGCATTTT	CASSLAGQGLQPQHF
TRBD1	NA	TRBJ2-7	TRBV19	TGTGCCAGTAGCCACGACAGGGGGGCCTACGAGCAGTACTTC	CASSHDRGAYEQYF
NA	NA	TRBJ2-5	TRBV5-5	TGTGCCAGCAGCCCAGGGCCAGGAGCGCAAGAGACCCAGTACTTC	CASSPGPGAQETQYF
NA	NA	TRBJ1-4	TRBV7-9	TGTGCCAGCAGCTTTAGAAGAGAGTCGAAACTGTTTTTT	CASSFRRESKLFF
TRBD2	NA	TRBJ2-1	TRBV29-1	TGCAGCGTTGGGGTGAGTAGCGGGAGTTGGAATGAGCAGTTCTTC	CSVGVSSGSWNEQFF
NA	NA	TRBJ2-5	TRBV10-3	TGTGCCATCGGGGCAGCGAGGGGGGAGGAGACCCAGTACTTC	CAIGAARGEETQYF
NA	few	TRBJ1-6	TRBV11-3	TGTGCCAGCAGCTTAACCCTGGACCGGAGCTCCTATAATTCACCCCTCCACTTT	CASSLTLDRSSYNSPLHF
TRBD2	NA	TRBJ2-7	TRBV11-1	TGTGCCAGCAGCTTCGAGCGGGGAACCTACGAGCAGTACTTC	CASSFERGTYEQYF
TRBD2	NA	TRBJ2-1	TRBV14	TGTGCCAGCAGCCGGACTAGCGGCTCCTACAATGAGCAGTTCTTC	CASSRTSGSYNEQFF
NA	NA	TRBJ1-2	TRBV29-1	TGCAGCGTTGAAAACACAGAGCTCTATGGCTACACCTTC	CSVENTELYGYTF
NA	few	TRBJ2-2	TRBV7-9	TGTGCCAGCAGCTCCCTAATCAGGGGGAACACCGGGGAGCTGTTTTTT	CASSSLIRGNTGELFF
TRBD2	few	TRBJ2-2	TRBV7-6	TGTGCCAGACTCCGGCTAGCGGGGAACACCGGGGAGCTGTTTTTT	CARLRLAGNTGELFF
NA	NA	TRBJ1-3	TRBV7-2	TGTGCCAGCAGCCCTCTAGGAGGGACCTCTGGAAACACCATATATTTT	CASSPLGGTSGNTIYF
TRBD2	NA	TRBJ2-1	TRBV18	TGTGCCAGCTCACGTCTAGCGGGGTACAATGAGCAGTTCTTC	CASSRLAGYNEQFF
NA	NA	TRBJ2-3	TRBV28	TGTGCCAGCAATCAGAACAGAATGGATACGCAGTATTTT	CASNQNRMDTQYF
NA	NA	TRBJ2-7	TRBV5-8	TGTGCCAGCAGTTATACAGGGATCCGAGAGCAGTACTTC	CASSYTGIREQYF
NA	NA	TRBJ1-5	TRBV7-3	TGTGCCAGCAGCTTAAACCAGGGACGGCCCCAGCATTTT	CASSLNQGRPQHF
TRBD1	NA	TRBJ1-1	TRBV5-5	TGTGCCAGCAGCACGACAGGGGCTGGGAACACTGAAGCTTTCTTT	CASSTTGAGNTEAFF
NA	few	TRBJ1-1	TRBV4-2	TGTGCCAGCAGCCAAGATGGCCAGCTGAACACTGAAGCTTTCTTT	CASSQDGQLNTEAFF
NA	NA	TRBJ2-5	TRBV11-2	TGTGCCAGCAGCGTACAGGGTGGAATCGGGGAGACCCAGTACTTC	CASSVQGGIGETQYF
NA	NA	TRBJ2-2	TRBV15	TGTGCCACCAGCATCATAGCGGCCGGGGAGCTGTTTTTT	CATSIIAAGELFF
NA	NA	TRBJ1-2	TRBV10-3	TGTGCCATTGGAGGACAGATCCCCCACTACACCTTC	CAIGGQIPHYTF
TRBD2	few	TRBJ2-1	TRBV19	TGTGCCAGTAGTGCCTCCGGGACTAGCGGGACCTACAATGAGCAGTTCTTC	CASSASGTSGTYNEQFF
NA	NA	TRBJ2-1	TRBV4-2	TGTGCCAGCAGCCAAGAGCGGCAGGGTATGAATGAGCAGTTCTTC	CASSQERQGMNEQFF
NA	NA	TRBJ2-5	TRBV5-1	TGCGCCAGCAATACTCGGGACGGCGGACGTCAAGAGACCCAGTACTTC	CASNTRDGGRQETQYF
NA	NA	TRBJ1-1	TRBV5-5	TGTGCCAGCAGCCCAGGCCCCAGGGCCACTGAAGCTTTCTTT	CASSPGPRATEAFF
NA	NA	TRBJ1-1	TRBV7-9	TGTGCCAGCAGTCCCGGAGTTGGGGCTCAGGACACTGAAGCTTTCTTT	CASSPGVGAQDTEAFF
NA	NA	TRBJ2-3	TRBV7-2	TGTGCCAGCAGCTGGGCGGGCCTCACAGATACGCAGTATTTT	CASSWAGLTDTQYF
TRBD1	NA	TRBJ1-2	TRBV19	TGTGCCAGTAGCGCCTCGACAGGGGGTAACTATGGCTACACCTTC	CASSASTGGNYGYTF
TRBD2	NA	TRBJ2-7	TRBV18	TGTGCCAGCTCAGCCCCGGGGGGGGGTACCTACGAGCAGTACTTC	CASSAPGGGTYEQYF
TRBD1	once	TRBJ2-3	TRBV27	TGTGCCAGCAGTTTATCAGGGGGCTTCACAGATACGCAGTATTTT	CASSLSGGFTDTQYF
NA	NA	TRBJ1-1	TRBV21-1	TGTGCCATCTTTCCAGGTAACACTGAAGCTTTCTTT	CAIFPGNTEAFF
NA	NA	TRBJ2-5	TRBV19	TGTGCCAGTAGTATAGGAGGGGGGAAAGAGACCCAGTACTTC	CASSIGGGKETQYF
NA	few	TRBJ1-2	TRBV28	TGTGCCAGCAGTTTGGATAACTATGGCTACACCTTC	CASSLDNYGYTF
NA	NA	TRBJ1-5	TRBV19	TGTGCCACGCTCTCCGGGGCGCTTGGCAATCAGCCCCAGCATTTT	CATLSGALGNQPQHF
NA	NA	TRBJ2-3	TRBV29-1	TGCAGCGTCGCTACGCGGACACTCCTAGGTACGCAGTATTTT	CSVATRTLLGTQYF
NA	NA	TRBJ1-6	TRBV27	TGTGCCAGCAGTTTAATCTGGTTAGGGGAGAGGAATTCACCCCTCCACTTT	CASSLIWLGERNSPLHF
NA	NA	TRBJ1-3	TRBV2	TGTGCCAGCAGCCAACGGAACAGGGTGGTTGGAAACACCATATATTTT	CASSQRNRVVGNTIYF